This TCR beta chain was identified during a study of T cell repertoires in cytomegalovirus infection. Germline V gene sequence: CDR1 SGHTA, CDR2 FQGNSA. The CDR3 length is 13 residues. V was shortened by 4 bases and J by 3 bases, with 9 bases between the two germline ends. TCRdb used MiXCR to reprocess the reads, holding one entry per CDR3 protein. The sample has 75,000 to 100,000 distinct CDR3 sequences; roughly half are singletons. About this clonotype itself: The antigen is not known.

Sequenced material: CD8+ T cells from cultured PBMCs, taken from culture after CMV antigen stimulation. V usage is TRBV7-2 and J usage is TRBJ1-1; the D is unclear. This clonotype was obtained from a human donor in good health (CMV status not recorded). Some clones in this sample may be carry-over from other donors' samples. The CDR3 region has the DNA TGTGCCAGCAGCTCTCCAGAACACACTGAAGCTTTCTTT. This codes for CASSSPEHTEAFF.